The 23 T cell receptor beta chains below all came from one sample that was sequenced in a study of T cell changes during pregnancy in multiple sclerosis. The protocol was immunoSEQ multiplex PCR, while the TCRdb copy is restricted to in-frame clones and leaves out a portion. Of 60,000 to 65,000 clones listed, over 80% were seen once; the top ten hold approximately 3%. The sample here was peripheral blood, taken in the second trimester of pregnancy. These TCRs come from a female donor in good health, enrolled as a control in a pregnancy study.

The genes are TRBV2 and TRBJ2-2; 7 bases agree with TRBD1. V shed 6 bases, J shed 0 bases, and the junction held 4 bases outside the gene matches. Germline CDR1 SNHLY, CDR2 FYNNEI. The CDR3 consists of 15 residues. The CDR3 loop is CASRAGTANTGELFF. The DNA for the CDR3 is TGTGCCAGCAGGGCAGGGACAGCGAACACCGGGGAGCTGTTTTTT.

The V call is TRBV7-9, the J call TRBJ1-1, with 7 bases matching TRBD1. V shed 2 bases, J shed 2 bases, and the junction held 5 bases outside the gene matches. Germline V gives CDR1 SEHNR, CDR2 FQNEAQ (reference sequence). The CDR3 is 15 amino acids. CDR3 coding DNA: TGTGCCAGCAGCTTATTCCGGGACAGTAACACTGAAGCTTTCTTT. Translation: CASSLFRDSNTEAFF.

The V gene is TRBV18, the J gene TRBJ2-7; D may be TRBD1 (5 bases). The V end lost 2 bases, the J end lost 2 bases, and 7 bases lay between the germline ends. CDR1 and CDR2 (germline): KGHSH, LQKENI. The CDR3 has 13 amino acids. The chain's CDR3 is CASSPGRAYEQYF. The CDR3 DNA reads TGTGCCAGCTCACCAGGCAGGGCCTACGAGCAGTACTTC.

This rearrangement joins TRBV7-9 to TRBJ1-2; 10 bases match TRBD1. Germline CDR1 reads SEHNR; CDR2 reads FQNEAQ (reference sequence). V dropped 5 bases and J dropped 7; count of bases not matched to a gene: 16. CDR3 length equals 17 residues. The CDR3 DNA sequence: TGTGCCAGCAGCATGCTAAGAACGACAGGGGGCGGGGGTGGCTACACCTTC. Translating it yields CASSMLRTTGGGGGYTF.

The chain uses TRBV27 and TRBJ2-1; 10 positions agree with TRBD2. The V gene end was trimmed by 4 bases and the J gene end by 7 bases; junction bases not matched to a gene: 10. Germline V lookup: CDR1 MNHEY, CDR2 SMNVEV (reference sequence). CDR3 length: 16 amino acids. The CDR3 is CASSSLLQREGNEQFF. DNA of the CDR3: TGTGCCAGCAGTTCACTACTCCAGCGGGAGGGGAATGAGCAGTTCTTC.

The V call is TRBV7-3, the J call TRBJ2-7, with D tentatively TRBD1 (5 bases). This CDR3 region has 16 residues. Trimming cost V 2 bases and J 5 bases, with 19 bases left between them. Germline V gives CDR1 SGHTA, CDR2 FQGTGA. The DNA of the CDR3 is TGTGCCAGCAGCTTAGATTCCCGGACAACTCTAGACGAGCAGTACTTC. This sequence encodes CASSLDSRTTLDEQYF.

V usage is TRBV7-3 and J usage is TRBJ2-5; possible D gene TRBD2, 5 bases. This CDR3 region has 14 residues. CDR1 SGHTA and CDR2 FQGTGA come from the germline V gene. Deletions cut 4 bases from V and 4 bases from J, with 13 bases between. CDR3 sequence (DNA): TGTGCCAGCAGCTCGAGAGGACTCCCAGAGACCCAGTACTTC. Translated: CASSSRGLPETQYF.

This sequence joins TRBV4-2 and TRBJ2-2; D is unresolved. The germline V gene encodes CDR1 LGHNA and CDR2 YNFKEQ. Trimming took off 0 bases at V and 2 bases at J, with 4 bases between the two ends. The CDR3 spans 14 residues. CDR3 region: CASSQDSNTGELFF. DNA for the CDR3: TGTGCCAGCAGCCAAGATAGTAACACCGGGGAGCTGTTTTTT.

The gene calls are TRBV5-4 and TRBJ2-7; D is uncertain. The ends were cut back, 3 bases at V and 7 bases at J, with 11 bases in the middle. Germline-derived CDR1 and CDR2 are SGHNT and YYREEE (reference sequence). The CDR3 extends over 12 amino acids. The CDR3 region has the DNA TGTGCCAGCAGCTCCGCCCCTATGGAGCAGTACTTC. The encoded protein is CASSSAPMEQYF. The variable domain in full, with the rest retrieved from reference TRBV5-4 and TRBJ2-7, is ETGVTQSPTHLIKTRGQQVTLRCSSQSGHNTVSWYQQALGQGPQFIFQYYREEENGRGNFPPRFSGLQFPNYSSELNVNALELDDSALYLCASSSAPMEQYFGPGTRLTVT.

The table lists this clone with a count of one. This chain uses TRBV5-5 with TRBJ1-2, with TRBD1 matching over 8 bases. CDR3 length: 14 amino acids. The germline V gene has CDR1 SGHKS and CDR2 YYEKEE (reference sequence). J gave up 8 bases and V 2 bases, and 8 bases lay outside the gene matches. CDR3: CASSLQGVEGGYTF. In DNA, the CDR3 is TGTGCCAGCAGCTTACAGGGGGTCGAGGGAGGCTACACCTTC.

DNA for the CDR3: TGTGCCAGCAGTGAAGGGCAGGGAATTAGAAGATACGAGCAGTACTTC. This codes for CASSEGQGIRRYEQYF. The chain recombines TRBV2 with TRBJ2-7; D might be TRBD1 (5 bases). V was trimmed by 1 base and J by 4 bases, leaving 17 bases between them. Germline assignment: CDR1 SNHLY and CDR2 FYNNEI. This CDR3 has 16 residues.

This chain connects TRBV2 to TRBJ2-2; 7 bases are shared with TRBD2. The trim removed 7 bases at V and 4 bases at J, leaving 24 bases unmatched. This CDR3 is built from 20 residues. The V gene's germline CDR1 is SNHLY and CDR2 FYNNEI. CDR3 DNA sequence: TGTGCCAGCAAGTTTCGGTGGGAGGGCCTCGGGGGACGAGTCACCGGGGAGCTGTTTTTT. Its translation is CASKFRWEGLGGRVTGELFF.

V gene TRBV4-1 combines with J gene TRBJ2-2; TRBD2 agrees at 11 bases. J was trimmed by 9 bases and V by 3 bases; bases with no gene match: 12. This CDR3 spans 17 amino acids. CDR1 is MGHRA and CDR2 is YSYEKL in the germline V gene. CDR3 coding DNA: TGCGCCAGCAGCCAGCTAGCGGGAGGAGGGGAACACCGGGAGCTGTTTTTT. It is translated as CASSQLAGGGEHRELFF.

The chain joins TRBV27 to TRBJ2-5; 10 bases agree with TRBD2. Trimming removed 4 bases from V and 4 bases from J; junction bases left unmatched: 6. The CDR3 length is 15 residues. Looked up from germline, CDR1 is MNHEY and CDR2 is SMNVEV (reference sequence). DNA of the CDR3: TGTGCCAGCAGTTCTAGCGGGGGAGCGGTAGAGACCCAGTACTTC. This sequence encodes CASSSSGGAVETQYF.

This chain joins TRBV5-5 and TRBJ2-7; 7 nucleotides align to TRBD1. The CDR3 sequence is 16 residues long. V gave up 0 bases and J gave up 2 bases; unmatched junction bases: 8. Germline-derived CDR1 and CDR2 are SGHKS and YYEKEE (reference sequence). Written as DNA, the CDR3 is TGTGCCAGCAGCTTGGGACAGGGAATATACACCTACGAGCAGTACTTC. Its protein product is CASSLGQGIYTYEQYF. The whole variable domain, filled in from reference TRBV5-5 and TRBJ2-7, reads DAGVTQSPTHLIKTRGQQVTLRCSPISGHKSVSWYQQVLGQGPQFIFQYYEKEERGRGNFPDRFSARQFPNYSSELNVNALLLGDSALYLCASSLGQGIYTYEQYFGPGTRLTVT.

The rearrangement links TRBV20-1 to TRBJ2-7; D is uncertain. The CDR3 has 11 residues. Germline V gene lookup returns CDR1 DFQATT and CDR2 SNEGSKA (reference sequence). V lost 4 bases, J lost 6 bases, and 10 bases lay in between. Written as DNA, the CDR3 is TGCAGTGCTACTCCTTTGCGCGAGCAGTACTTC. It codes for CSATPLREQYF.

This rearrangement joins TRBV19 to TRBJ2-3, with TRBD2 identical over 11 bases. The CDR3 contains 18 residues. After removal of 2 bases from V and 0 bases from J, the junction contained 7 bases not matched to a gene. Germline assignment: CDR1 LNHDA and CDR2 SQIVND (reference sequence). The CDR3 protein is CASSIYPRLAGSTDTQYF. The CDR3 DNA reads TGTGCCAGTAGTATATACCCCCGACTAGCGGGGAGCACAGATACGCAGTATTTT.

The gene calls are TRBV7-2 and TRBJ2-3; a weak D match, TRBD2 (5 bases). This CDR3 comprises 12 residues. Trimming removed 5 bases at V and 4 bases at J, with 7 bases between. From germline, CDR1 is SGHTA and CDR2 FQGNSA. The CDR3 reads CASSKLADTQYF. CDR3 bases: TGTGCCAGCAGCAAACTAGCAGATACGCAGTATTTT. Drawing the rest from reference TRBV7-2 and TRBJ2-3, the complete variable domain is GAGVSQSPSNKVTEKGKDVELRCDPISGHTALYWYRQSLGQGLEFLIYFQGNSAPDKSGLPSDRFSAERTGGSVSTLTIQRTQQEDSAVYLCASSKLADTQYFGPGTRLTVL.

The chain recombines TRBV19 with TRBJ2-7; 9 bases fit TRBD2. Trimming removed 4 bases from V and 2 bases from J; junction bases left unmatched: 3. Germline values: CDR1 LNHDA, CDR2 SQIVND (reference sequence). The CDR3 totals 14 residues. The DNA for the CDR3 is TGTGCCAGTAGTACCCAGCGGGGGGCCTACGAGCAGTACTTC. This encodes CASSTQRGAYEQYF.

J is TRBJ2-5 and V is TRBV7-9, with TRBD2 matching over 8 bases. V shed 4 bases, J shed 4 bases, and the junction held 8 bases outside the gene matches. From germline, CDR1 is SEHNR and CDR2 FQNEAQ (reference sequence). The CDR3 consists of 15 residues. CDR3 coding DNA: TGTGCCAGCAGCTCACTCTTAGCGGGGTTAGAGACCCAGTACTTC. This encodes CASSSLLAGLETQYF.

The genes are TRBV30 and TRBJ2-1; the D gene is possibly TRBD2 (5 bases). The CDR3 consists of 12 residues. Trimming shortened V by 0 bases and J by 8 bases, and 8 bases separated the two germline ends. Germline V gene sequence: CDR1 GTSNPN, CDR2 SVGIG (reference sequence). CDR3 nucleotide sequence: TGTGCCTGGAGTGTACGGGGTTATGAGCAGTTCTTC. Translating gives CAWSVRGYEQFF.

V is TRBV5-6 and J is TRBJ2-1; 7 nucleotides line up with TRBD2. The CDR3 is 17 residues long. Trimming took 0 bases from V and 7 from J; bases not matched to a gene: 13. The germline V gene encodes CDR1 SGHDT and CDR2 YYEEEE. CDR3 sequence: CASSLDLLAVRWNEQFF. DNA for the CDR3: TGTGCCAGCAGCTTGGACCTTCTAGCGGTGAGGTGGAATGAGCAGTTCTTC.

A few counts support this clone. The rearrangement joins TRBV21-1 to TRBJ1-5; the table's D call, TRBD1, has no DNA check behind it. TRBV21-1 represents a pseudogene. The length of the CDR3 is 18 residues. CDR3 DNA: TGTGCCAGCAGCAATCCAGACAGGGGGCCGGAGAGCAATCAGCCCCAGCATTTT. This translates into CASSNPDRGPESNQPQHF.